The clone carrying this T cell receptor (beta chain) was recorded once. The entry originates in a study of blood T cell repertoires in COVID-19. Under the authors' procedure: Amplification of reference gene primers was used by the study to estimate nucleated cell counts. Some clones are missing from TCRdb's copy, which holds only in-frame ones; the method was immunoSEQ multiplex PCR. That table gives V, J and clone size, and the DNA gave D and trimming. Counted here are approximately 220,000 clones, approximately 83% occurring once; the ten biggest clones make up 3.6%. A COVID-19 case was met by exposed participants within 2 weeks before study entry. This CDR3 comprises 14 residues. J lost 4 bases, V lost 0 bases, and 3 bases had no gene match. Germline V lookup: CDR1 SGDLS, CDR2 YYNGEE.

The rearrangement uses TRBV9 and TRBJ2-7; the match to TRBD2 covers 8 bases. The sample consisted of PBMCs or T cells enriched from blood (not recorded which). The clonotype comes from a woman aged 40 to 55 who had been exposed to COVID-19. The CDR3, as DNA: TGTGCCAGCAGCGTAGCGTCTAGCGGGTACGAGCAGTACTTC. It specifies CASSVASSGYEQYF.